This TCR beta chain appears in the sequencing data of a study of shared clonotypes between healthy human individuals. This CDR3 region has 13 residues. The germline V gene encodes CDR1 SSHAT and CDR2 FNYEAQ (reference sequence). This table comes from immunoSEQ multiplex PCR, and its TCRdb copy is limited to in-frame clones, with some not included. This table holds 2.5 million or so clones, 85% to 95% found once. About this clone: A junction end diverges from the germline sequence, so it may reflect a read error.

The TCR was taken from a man in his late teens or twenties in good health. The chain joins TRBV7-7 to TRBJ2-2; D is uncertain. The sequenced sample consisted of naive CD4+ T cells sorted from blood. The subset: CD45RA+ positively selected. The CDR3 region is CASSLAHTGELFF. For the CDR3, the DNA is TGTGCTAGCAGCTTAGCACATACCGGGGAGCTGTTTTTT.